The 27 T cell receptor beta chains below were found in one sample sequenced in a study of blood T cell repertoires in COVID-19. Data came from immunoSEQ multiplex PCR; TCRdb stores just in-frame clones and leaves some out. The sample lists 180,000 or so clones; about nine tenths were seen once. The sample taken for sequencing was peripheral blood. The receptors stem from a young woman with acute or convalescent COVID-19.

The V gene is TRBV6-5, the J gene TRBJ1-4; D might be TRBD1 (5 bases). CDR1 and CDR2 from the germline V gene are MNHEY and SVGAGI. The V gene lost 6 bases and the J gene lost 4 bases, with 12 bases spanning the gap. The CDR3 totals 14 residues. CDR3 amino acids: CASRHNGGNEKLFF. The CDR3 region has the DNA TGTGCCAGCAGACACAACGGGGGTAATGAAAAACTGTTTTTT.

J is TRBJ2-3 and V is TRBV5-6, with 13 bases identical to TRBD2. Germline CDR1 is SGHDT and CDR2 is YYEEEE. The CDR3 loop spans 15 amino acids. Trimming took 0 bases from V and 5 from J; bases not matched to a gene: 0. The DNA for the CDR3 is TGTGCCAGCAGCTTGGGACTAGCGGGAGGAGATACGCAGTATTTT. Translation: CASSLGLAGGDTQYF.

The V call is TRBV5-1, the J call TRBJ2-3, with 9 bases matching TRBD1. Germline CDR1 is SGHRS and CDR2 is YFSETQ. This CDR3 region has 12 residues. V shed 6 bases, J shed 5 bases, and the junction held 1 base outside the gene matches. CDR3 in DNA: TGCGCCAGCACGGACAGGGGAGATACGCAGTATTTT. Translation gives CASTDRGDTQYF.

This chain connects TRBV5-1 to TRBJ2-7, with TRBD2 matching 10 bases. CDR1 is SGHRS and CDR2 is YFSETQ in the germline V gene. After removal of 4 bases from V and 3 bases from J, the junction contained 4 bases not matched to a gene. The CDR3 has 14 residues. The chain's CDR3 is CASSPSGGHYEQYF. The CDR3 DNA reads TGCGCCAGCAGCCCTAGCGGGGGCCACTACGAGCAGTACTTC.

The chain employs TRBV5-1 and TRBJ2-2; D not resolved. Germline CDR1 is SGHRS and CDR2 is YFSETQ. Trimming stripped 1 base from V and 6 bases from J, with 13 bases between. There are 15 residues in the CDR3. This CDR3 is CASSLTELVSGELFF. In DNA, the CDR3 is TGCGCCAGCAGCTTGACAGAACTGGTCTCCGGGGAGCTGTTTTTT. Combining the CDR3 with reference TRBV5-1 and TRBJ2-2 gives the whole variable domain KAGVTQTPRYLIKTRGQQVTLSCSPISGHRSVSWYQQTPGQGLQFLFEYFSETQRNKGNFPGRFSGRQFSNSRSEMNVSTLELGDSALYLCASSLTELVSGELFFGEGSRLTVL.

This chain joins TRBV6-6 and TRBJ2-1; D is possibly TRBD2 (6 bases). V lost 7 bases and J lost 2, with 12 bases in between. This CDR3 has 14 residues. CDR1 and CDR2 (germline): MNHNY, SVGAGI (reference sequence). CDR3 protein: CASTEGTPYNEQFF. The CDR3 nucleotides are TGTGCCAGCACGGAGGGCACCCCCTACAATGAGCAGTTCTTC.

This CDR3 is CASSFQSGEETQYF. As DNA, the CDR3 is TGTGCCAGCAGTTTCCAAAGCGGAGAAGAGACCCAGTACTTC. The genes are TRBV6-6 and TRBJ2-5, with TRBD2 as a possible D gene (5 bases). The ends were cut back, 4 bases at V and 3 bases at J, with 12 bases in the middle. The CDR3 is made up of 14 amino acids. Germline assignment: CDR1 MNHNY and CDR2 SVGAGI (reference sequence).

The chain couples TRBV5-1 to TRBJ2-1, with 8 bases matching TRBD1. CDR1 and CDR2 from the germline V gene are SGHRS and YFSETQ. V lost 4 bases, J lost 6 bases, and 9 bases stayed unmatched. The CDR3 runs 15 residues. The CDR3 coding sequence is TGCGCCAGCAGCATCCAGGGACAGGAAGGCAATGAGCAGTTCTTC. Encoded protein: CASSIQGQEGNEQFF.

The CDR3 sequence is CSAPQTDTQYF. In nucleotides, the CDR3 is TGCAGTGCACCACAAACAGATACGCAGTATTTT. The rearrangement uses TRBV20-1 and TRBJ2-3, with D unresolved. Trimming pared 6 bases from V and 3 bases from J, leaving 7 bases between. Germline CDR1 and CDR2: DFQATT and SNEGSKA (reference sequence). CDR3 length equals 11 residues.

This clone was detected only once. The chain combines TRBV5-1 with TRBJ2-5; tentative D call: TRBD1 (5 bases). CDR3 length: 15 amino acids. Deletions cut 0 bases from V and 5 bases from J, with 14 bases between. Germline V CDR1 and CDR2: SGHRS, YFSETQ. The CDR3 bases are TGCGCCAGCAGCTTGGAACCAGGGCCGCAGGAGACCCAGTACTTC. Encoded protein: CASSLEPGPQETQYF.

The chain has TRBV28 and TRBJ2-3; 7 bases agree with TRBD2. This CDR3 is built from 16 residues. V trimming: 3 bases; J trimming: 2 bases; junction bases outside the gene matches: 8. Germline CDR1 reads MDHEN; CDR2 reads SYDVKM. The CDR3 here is CASSLGGAKYTDTQYF. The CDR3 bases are TGTGCCAGCAGTTTGGGAGGGGCCAAATACACAGATACGCAGTATTTT.

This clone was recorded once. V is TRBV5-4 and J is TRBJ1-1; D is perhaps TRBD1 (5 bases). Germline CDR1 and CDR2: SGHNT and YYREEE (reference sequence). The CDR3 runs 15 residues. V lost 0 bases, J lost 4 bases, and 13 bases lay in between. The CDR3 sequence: CASSLVSGGATEAFF. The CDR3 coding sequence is TGTGCCAGCAGCTTGGTTTCGGGAGGGGCCACTGAAGCTTTCTTT.

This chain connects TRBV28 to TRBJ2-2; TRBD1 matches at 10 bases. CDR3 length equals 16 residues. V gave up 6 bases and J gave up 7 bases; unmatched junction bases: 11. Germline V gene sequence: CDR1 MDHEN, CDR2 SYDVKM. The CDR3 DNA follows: TGTGCCAGCAGCCACCAGGACAGGGGGGGTGGCGGGGAGCTGTTTTTT. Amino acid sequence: CASSHQDRGGGGELFF.

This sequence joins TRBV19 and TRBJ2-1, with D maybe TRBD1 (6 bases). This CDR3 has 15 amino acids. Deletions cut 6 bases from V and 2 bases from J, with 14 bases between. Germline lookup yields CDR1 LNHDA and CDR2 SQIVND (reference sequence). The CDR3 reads CASRTSDRTYNEQFF. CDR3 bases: TGTGCCAGTAGAACGAGTGACAGGACCTACAATGAGCAGTTCTTC.

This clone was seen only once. The CDR3: CASRGQPNEKLFF. CDR3 in DNA: TGTGCCAGCAGGGGACAGCCGAATGAAAAACTGTTTTTT. V is TRBV6-5 and J is TRBJ1-4; TRBD1 matches at 7 bases. In germline, CDR1 is MNHEY, CDR2 SVGAGI. This CDR3 has 13 amino acids. With V trimmed by 6 bases and J by 5 bases, 3 bases remained unmatched.

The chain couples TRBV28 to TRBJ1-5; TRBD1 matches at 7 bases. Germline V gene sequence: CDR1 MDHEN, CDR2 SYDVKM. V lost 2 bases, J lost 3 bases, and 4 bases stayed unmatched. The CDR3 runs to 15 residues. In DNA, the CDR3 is TGTGCCAGCAGTTTAAGGGGGACAGTCAATCAGCCCCAGCATTTT. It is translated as CASSLRGTVNQPQHF.

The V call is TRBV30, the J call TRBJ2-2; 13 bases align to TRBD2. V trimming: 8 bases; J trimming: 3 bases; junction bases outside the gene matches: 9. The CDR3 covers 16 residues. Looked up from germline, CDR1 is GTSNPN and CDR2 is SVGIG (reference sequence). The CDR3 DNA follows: TGTGCCAGACAACTAGCGGGAGGGCCCCACACCGGGGAGCTGTTTTTT. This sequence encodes CARQLAGGPHTGELFF.

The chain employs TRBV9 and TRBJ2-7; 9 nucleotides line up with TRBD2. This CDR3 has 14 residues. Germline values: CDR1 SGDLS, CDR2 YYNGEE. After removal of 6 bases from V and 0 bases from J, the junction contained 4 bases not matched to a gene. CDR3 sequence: CASNPAGGSYEQYF. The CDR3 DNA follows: TGTGCCAGCAACCCAGCGGGAGGCTCCTACGAGCAGTACTTC.

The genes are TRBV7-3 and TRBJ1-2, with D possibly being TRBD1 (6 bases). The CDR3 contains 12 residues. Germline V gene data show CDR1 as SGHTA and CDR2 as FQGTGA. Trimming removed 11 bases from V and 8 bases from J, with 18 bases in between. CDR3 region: CAGGGRQEGYTF. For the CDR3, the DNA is TGTGCCGGCGGGGGGCGACAGGAGGGCTACACCTTC.

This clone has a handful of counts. CDR3 protein: CASTSTPGRGGRGQPQHF. The CDR3 DNA is TGTGCCAGTACCTCAACCCCGGGCAGGGGAGGGAGAGGTCAGCCCCAGCATTTT. The V gene is TRBV19, the J gene TRBJ1-5, with D maybe TRBD1 (6 bases). Germline V gene lookup returns CDR1 LNHDA and CDR2 SQIVND (reference sequence). V was clipped by 7 bases and J by 6 bases, with 28 bases between them. This CDR3 comprises 18 residues. The variable domain in full, completed from reference TRBV19 and TRBJ1-5, reads DGGITQSPKYLFRKEGQNVTLSCEQNLNHDAMYWYRQDPGQGLRLIYYSQIVNDFQKGDIAEGYSVSREKKESFPLTVTSAQKNPTAFYLCASTSTPGRGGRGQPQHFGDGTRLSIL.

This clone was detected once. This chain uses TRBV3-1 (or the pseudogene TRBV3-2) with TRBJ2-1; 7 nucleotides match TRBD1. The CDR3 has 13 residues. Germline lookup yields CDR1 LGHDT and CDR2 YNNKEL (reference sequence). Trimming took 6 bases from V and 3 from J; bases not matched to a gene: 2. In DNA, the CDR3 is TGTGCCAGCAGGGGACAGATCTACAATGAGCAGTTCTTC. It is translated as CASRGQIYNEQFF.

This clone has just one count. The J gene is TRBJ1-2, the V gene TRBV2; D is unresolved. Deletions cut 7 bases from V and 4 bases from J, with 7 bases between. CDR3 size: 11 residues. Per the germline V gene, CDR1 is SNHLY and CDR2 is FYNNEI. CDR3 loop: CASTFFYGYTF. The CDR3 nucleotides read TGTGCCAGCACCTTTTTCTATGGCTACACCTTC.

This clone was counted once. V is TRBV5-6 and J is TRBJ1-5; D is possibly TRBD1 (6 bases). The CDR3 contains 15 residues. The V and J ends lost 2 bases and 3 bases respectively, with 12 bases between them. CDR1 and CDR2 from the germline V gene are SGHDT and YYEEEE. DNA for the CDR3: TGTGCCAGCAGCTTTTACGGACAGTACAATCAGCCCCAGCATTTT. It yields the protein CASSFYGQYNQPQHF.

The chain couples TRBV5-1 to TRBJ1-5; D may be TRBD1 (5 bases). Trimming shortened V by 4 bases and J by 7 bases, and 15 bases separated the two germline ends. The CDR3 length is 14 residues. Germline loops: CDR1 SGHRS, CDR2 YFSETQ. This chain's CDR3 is CASSTRQGIQPQHF. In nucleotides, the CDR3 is TGCGCCAGCAGCACACGTCAGGGAATACAGCCCCAGCATTTT.

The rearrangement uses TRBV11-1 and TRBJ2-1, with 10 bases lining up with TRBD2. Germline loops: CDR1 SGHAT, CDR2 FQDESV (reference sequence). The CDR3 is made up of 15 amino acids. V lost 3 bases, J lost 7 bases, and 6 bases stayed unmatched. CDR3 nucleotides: TGTGCCAGCAGCTTCAGCGGGAGGGGTGAGAATGAGCAGTTCTTC. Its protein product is CASSFSGRGENEQFF.

DNA of the CDR3: TGTGCCAGCTCACCTGCCGGGGAGAAGATTTACTTC. This codes for CASSPAGEKIYF. The gene calls are TRBV18 and TRBJ2-7; TRBD2 might be the D (5 bases). The V gene's germline CDR1 is KGHSH and CDR2 LQKENI. V dropped 3 bases and J dropped 13 bases, with 16 bases sitting between them. This CDR3 spans 12 amino acids.

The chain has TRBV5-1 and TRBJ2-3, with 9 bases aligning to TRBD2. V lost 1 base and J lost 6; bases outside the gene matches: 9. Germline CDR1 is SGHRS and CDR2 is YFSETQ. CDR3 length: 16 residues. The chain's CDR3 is CASSLIPAGGGDTQYF. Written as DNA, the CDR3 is TGCGCCAGCAGCTTGATCCCAGCGGGAGGAGGGGATACGCAGTATTTT.